The present TCR beta chain was sequenced within a study of CD8+ T cells in alopecia areata. About the study: Treatment with tofacitinib (6 to 18 months) was followed by 6 months off drug. Severity in treated patients was scored by percentage of scalp area affected.

Sequencing used cDNA as its template, made by extracting RNA and reverse transcribing it. The table came from immunoSEQ multiplex PCR; TCRdb's copy has only in-frame clones and leaves some out. The table records approximately 90,000 clones, about three quarters of them present only once. The germline V gene encodes CDR1 LNHDA and CDR2 SQIVND (reference sequence). The CDR3 has 18 amino acids. The V gene end was trimmed by 8 bases and the J gene end by 2 bases; junction bases not matched to a gene: 16. Study observations and caveats: Scalp and blood retained many expanded lesional clones during tofacitinib. Scalp specimens additionally yield sequences from normal skin's resident alphabeta T cells.

The sample's treatment: oral pan-JAK inhibitor, 5-10 mg twice daily. Only a few counts were recorded for this clone. What it recognizes is unknown. The genes are TRBV19 and TRBJ2-2; TRBD2 agrees at 8 bases. This clonotype originated in a human donor with alopecia areata. The material sequenced was CD8+ T cells sorted from blood, taken around week 44, from a patient treated with tofacitinib. CDR3 in DNA: TGTGCCAGTTTACCCCTTCGGGAGCGGGGGTACAACACCGGGGAGCTGTTTTTT. Translation: CASLPLRERGYNTGELFF. The full variable domain, completed using reference TRBV19 and TRBJ2-2, is DGGITQSPKYLFRKEGQNVTLSCEQNLNHDAMYWYRQDPGQGLRLIYYSQIVNDFQKGDIAEGYSVSREKKESFPLTVTSAQKNPTAFYLCASLPLRERGYNTGELFFGEGSRLTVL.